This T cell receptor (beta chain) comes out of a study of CD8 T cells in ankylosing spondylitis. General study points: Researchers report that disease-linked clones proved CD8+ and relatively rare in peripheral blood.

This clonotype was observed a few times. Its antigen remains unknown. From germline, CDR1 is SGHRS and CDR2 YFSETQ. With 0 bases clipped from V and 4 bases from J, the junction kept 8 bases outside the gene matches. The length of the CDR3 is 16 residues. Libraries for TCR beta were made by quantitative 5'-RACE with molecular barcodes. TCRdb recomputed calls from the 5' RACE reads with MiXCR, one row per CDR3 protein. The sample has 300,000 to 400,000 distinct CDR3 sequences, approximately 14% seen once. This receptor was obtained from a male donor with ankylosing spondylitis or in good health (not recorded which). The sample was blood, either unsorted or a sorted T cell fraction (not recorded which). The V call is TRBV5-1, the J call TRBJ2-3; TRBD2 agrees at 7 bases. This CDR3 reads CASSLAERGKADTQYF. The CDR3 DNA reads as TGCGCCAGCAGCTTGGCCGAGCGGGGAAAGGCAGATACGCAGTATTTT.